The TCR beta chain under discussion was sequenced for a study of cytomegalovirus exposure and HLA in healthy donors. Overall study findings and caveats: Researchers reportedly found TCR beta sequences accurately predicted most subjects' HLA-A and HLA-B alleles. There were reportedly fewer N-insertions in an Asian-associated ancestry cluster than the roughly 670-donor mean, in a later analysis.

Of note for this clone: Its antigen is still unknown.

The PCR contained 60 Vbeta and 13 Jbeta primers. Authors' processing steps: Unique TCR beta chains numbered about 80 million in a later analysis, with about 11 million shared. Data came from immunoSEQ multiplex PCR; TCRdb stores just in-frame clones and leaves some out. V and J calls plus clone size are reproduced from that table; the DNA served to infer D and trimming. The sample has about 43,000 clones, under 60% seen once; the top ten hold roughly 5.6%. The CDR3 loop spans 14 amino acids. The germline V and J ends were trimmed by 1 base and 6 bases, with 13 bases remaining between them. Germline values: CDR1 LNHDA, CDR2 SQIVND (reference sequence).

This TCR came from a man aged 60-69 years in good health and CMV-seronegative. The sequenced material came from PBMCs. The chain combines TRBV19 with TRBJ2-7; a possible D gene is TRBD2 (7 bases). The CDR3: CASSIVGGRGEQYF. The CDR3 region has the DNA TGTGCCAGTAGTATAGTCGGGGGGCGCGGCGAGCAGTACTTC.